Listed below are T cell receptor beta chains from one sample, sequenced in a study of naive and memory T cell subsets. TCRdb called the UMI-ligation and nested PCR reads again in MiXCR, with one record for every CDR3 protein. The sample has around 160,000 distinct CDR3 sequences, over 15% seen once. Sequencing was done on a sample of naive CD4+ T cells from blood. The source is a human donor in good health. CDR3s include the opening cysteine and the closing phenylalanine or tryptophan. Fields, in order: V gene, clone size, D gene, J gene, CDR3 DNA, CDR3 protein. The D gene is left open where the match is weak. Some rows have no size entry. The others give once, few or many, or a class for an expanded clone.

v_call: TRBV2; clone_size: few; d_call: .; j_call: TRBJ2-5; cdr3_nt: TGTGCCAGCAGCGCCGATTTGGAAGAGACCCAGTACTTC; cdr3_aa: CASSADLEETQYF
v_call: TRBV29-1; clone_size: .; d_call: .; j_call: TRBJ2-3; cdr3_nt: TGCAGCGTTGAAGTCCCGGGCACAGATACGCAGTATTTT; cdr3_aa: CSVEVPGTDTQYF
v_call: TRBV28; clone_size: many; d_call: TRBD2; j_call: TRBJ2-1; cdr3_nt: TGTGCCAGCAGTTCCGATAGCGGGAAAGGCAATGAGCAGTTCTTC; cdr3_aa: CASSSDSGKGNEQFF
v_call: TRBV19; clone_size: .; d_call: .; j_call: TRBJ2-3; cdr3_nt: TGTGCCAGTACTGGGGGTGCTGCAGATACGCAGTATTTT; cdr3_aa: CASTGGAADTQYF
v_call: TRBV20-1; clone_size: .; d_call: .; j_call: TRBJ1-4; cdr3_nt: TGCAGTGCTAGTCTTGACAGTAATGAAAAACTGTTTTTT; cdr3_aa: CSASLDSNEKLFF
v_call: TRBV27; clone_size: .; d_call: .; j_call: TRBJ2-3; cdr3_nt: TGTGCCAGCAGTATGACTAGTTTAACAGATACGCAGTATTTT; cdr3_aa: CASSMTSLTDTQYF
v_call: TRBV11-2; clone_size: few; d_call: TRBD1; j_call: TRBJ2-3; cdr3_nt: TGTGCTTCCTTATGGGACAGGGGGGCAGATACGCAGTATTTT; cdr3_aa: CASLWDRGADTQYF
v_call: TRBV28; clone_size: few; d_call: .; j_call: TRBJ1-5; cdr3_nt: TGTGCCAGCAGGACCGGGACACTTAATCAGCCCCAGCATTTT; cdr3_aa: CASRTGTLNQPQHF
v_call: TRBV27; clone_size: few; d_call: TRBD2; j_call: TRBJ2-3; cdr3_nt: TGTGCCAGCAGTTTTGGTTGGTCGGCGGGAGGGATCACAGATACGCAGTATTTT; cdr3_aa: CASSFGWSAGGITDTQYF
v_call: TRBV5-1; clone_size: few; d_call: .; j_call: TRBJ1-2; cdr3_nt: TGCGCCAGCAGCTTGGCCAGCTATGGCTACACCTTC; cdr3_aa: CASSLASYGYTF
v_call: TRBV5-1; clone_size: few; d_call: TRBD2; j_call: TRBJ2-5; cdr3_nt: TGCGCCAGCAGCAGGACTAGCGGAGTATTCCAAGAGACCCAGTACTTC; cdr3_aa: CASSRTSGVFQETQYF
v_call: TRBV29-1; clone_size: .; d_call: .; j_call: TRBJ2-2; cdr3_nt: TGCAGCGCCTGGGGACGGTCCTGGGACACCGGGGAGCTGTTTTTT; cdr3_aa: CSAWGRSWDTGELFF
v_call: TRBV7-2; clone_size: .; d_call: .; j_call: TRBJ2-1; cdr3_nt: TGTGCCAGCAGCTTAGAGTGGTCCTACAATGAGCAGTTCTTC; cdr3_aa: CASSLEWSYNEQFF
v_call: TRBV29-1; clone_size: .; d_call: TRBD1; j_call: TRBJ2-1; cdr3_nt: TGCAGCGGCCGGGGGGACAGGGGTAGGAATGAGCAGTTCTTC; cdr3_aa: CSGRGDRGRNEQFF
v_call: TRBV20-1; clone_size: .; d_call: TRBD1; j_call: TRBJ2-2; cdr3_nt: TGCAGTGCTAGAGATCTGAGACAGGGTAACACCGGGGAGCTGTTTTTT; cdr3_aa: CSARDLRQGNTGELFF
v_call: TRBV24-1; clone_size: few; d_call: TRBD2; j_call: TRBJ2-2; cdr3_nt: TGTGCCACCAGGAGACTAGCGGCGACCGGGGAGCTGTTTTTT; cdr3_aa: CATRRLAATGELFF
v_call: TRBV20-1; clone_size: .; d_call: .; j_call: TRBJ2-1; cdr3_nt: TGCAGTGCTAGCCGACAGAGCGGGTACAATGAGCAGTTCTTC; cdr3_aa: CSASRQSGYNEQFF
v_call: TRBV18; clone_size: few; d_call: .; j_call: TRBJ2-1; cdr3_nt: TGTGCCAGCTCACCACTTTACGGGAGTTTTGAGCAGTTCTTC; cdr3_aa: CASSPLYGSFEQFF
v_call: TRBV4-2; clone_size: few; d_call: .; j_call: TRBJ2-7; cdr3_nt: TGTGCCAGCAGCCCCCTTTTGAGAACCGGGCAGTACTTC; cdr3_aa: CASSPLLRTGQYF
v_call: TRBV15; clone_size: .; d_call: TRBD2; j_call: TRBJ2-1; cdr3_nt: TGTGCCACCAGCTATGGACGAGCGGGAGATGAGCAGTTCTTC; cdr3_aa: CATSYGRAGDEQFF
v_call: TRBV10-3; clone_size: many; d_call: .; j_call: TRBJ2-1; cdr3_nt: TGTGCCATCAGTGGGCAGACTAGATCCCGATACAATGAGCAGTTCTTC; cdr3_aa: CAISGQTRSRYNEQFF
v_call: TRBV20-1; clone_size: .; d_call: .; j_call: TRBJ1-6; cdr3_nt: TGCAGTGCTAGATTCCAGGTCGGGGATTCACCCCTCCACTTT; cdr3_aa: CSARFQVGDSPLHF
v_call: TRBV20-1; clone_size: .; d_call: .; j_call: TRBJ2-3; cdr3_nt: TGCAGTGCTAGTGACAACACAGATACGCAGTATTTT; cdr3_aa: CSASDNTDTQYF
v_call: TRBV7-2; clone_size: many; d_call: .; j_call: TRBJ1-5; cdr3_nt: TGTGCCAGCAGCTTCCAATCAGGCGGGAGCAATCAGCCCCAGCATTTT; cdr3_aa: CASSFQSGGSNQPQHF
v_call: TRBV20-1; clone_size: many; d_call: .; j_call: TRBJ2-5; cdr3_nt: TGCAGTGCTAGGAGGGAGACCCAGTACTTC; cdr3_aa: CSARRETQYF
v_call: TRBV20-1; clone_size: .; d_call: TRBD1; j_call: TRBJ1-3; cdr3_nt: TGCAGTGCTAGAGATCCCCAGGGGGCATCTGGAAACACCATATATTTT; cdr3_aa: CSARDPQGASGNTIYF
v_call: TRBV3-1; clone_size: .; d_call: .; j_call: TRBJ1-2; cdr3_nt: TGTGCCAGCAGCCCGCGGGGGAGCGGCTACACCTTC; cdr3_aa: CASSPRGSGYTF
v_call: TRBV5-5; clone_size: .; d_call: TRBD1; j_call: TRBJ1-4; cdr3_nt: TGTGCCAGCTCGGGGGACAGGGCCTACGAAAAACTGTTTTTT; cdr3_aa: CASSGDRAYEKLFF
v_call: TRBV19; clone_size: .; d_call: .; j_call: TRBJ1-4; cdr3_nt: TGTGCCAGTAGGGACCACAGAAGAAATGAAAAACTGTTTTTT; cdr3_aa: CASRDHRRNEKLFF
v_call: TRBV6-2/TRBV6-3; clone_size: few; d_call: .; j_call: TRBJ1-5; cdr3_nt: TGTGCCAGCAGTTTCTTATCATGGCCCCAGCATTTT; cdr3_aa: CASSFLSWPQHF
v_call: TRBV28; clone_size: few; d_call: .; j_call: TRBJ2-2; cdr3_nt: TGTGCCAGCAGGCCCGGACAGATTAACACCGGGGAGCTGTTTTTT; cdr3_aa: CASRPGQINTGELFF
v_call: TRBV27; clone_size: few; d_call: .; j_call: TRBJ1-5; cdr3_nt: TGTGCCAGCAGCTTCGAATCCCCCAGGAGAGGGGTCGAGCAGCCCCAGCATTTT; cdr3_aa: CASSFESPRRGVEQPQHF
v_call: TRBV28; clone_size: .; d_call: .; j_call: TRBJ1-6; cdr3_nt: TGTGCCAGCAGTTTTGGGCAGGGTCCGAATTCACCCCTCCACTTT; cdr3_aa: CASSFGQGPNSPLHF
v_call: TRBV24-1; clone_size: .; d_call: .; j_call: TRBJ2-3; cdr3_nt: TGTGCCACCAGTGACCCCGAACGGGATACGCAGTATTTT; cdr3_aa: CATSDPERDTQYF
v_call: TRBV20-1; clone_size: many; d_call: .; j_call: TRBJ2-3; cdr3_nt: TGCAGTGCTAGAGACACGGGACACTCAGGCACAGATACGCAGTATTTT; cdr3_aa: CSARDTGHSGTDTQYF
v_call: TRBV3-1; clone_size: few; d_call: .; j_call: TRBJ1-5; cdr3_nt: TGTGCCAGCAGCCAAGCAGGGGCCAATCAGCCCCAGCATTTT; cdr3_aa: CASSQAGANQPQHF
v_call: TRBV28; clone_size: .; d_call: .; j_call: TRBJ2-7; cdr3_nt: TGTGCCAGCAGTGTCGAGGGGGGAGGGGAGGACGAGCAGTACTTC; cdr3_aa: CASSVEGGGEDEQYF
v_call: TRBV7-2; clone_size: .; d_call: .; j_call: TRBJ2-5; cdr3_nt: TGTGCCAGCAGCTTAGTCGGGCAGGGGGGAGAGACCCAGTACTTC; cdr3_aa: CASSLVGQGGETQYF
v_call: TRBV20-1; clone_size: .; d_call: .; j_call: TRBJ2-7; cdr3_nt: TGCAGTGCCTCGACAGGCTACGAGCAGTACTTC; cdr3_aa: CSASTGYEQYF
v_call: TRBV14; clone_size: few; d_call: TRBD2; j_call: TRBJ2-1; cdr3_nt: TGTGCCAGCAGCCCCGCGGGAGGGCATGAGCAGTTCTTC; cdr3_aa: CASSPAGGHEQFF
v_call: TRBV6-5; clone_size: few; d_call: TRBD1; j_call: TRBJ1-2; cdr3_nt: TGTGCCAGCAGTTACAGCCAGGGGGAAAGCTATGGCTACACCTTC; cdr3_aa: CASSYSQGESYGYTF
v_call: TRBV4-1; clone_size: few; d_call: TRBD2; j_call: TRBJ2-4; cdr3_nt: TGCGCCAGCAGCCAAGGACTAGCGGGAGGGCCGGCCAAAAACATTCAGTACTTC; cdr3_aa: CASSQGLAGGPAKNIQYF
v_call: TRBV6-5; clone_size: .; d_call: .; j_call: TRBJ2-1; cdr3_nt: TGTGCCAGCAGTTACTCTTGGGTTTCAGGGGGGAATGAGCAGTTCTTC; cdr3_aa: CASSYSWVSGGNEQFF
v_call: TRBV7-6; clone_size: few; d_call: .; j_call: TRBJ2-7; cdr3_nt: TGTGCCAGCAGCTTAGATAGGACAGTGGGGAAGAGCTCCTACGAGCAGTACTTC; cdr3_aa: CASSLDRTVGKSSYEQYF
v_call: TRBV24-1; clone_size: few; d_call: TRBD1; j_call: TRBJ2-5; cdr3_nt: TGTGCCACCAGTGACCCCCGGACAGGGGGCGCCGAGACCCAGTACTTC; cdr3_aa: CATSDPRTGGAETQYF
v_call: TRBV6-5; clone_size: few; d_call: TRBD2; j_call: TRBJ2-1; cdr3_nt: TGTGCCAGCAAGCTAGCGGGCGAAAGGCAGTTCTTC; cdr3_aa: CASKLAGERQFF
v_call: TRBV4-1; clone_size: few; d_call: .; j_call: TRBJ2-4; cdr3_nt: TGCGCCAGCAGCCAAGTGGTTATCGTCCAGGGGGAGGCCATTCAGTACTTC; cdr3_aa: CASSQVVIVQGEAIQYF
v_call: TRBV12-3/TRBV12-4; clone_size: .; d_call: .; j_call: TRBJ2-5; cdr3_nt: TGTGCCAGCAGTTCCGCGGTGGGAGGCCAAGAGACCCAGTACTTC; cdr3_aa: CASSSAVGGQETQYF
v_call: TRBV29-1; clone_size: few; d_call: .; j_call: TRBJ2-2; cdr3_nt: TGCAGCGTGGGGTATACCGGGGAGCTGTTTTTT; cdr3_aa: CSVGYTGELFF